The T cell receptor beta chain described here comes from a study of vaccination and CD4 T cells after COVID-19. Comment on this clonotype: Its antigen remains unidentified.

CDR3 size: 18 residues. From germline, CDR1 is KGHDR and CDR2 SFDVKD. V was clipped by 7 bases and J by 0 bases, with 22 bases between them. Treatment defined: roughly ten-day PBMC culture with coronavirus spike peptide pools or control peptides (ViraFEST assay). Once obtained from cultured CD4+ T cells, the DNA was sequenced using the Oncomine TCR Beta short-read assay. Cultured CD4+ T cells were the source of extracted genomic DNA. TCRdb recomputed calls from the PCR reads with MiXCR, one row per CDR3 protein. The data show some 3,200 distinct CDR3 sequences, over 60% seen once. The receptor's source is a human donor who had recovered from COVID-19. The sequenced material came from CD4+ T cells from blood, cultured in vitro. The V gene is TRBV24-1, the J gene TRBJ2-3, with D maybe TRBD1 (5 bases). The CDR3 DNA is TGTGCCACCAGCGCCCACTTAGGGGCTTCGTCTAGCACAGATACGCAGTATTTT. It specifies CATSAHLGASSSTDTQYF.